The rows below give T cell receptor beta chains drawn from one sample of a study of CD8 T cells in ankylosing spondylitis. Via MiXCR, TCRdb re-called the 5' RACE reads, giving one row per CDR3 protein. The profile covers roughly 280,000 distinct CDR3 sequences, with around 20% appearing a single time and about 8.2% taken by the ten largest. The sample consisted of blood, either unsorted or a sorted T cell fraction (not recorded which). The receptors were sampled from a male donor with ankylosing spondylitis or in good health (not recorded which). Both conserved end residues are part of each CDR3. A D gene is named only where the DNA matches it firmly. The size of a clone is reported for some rows only, either as once, few or many, or as a class for expanded clones.

size: once; J: TRBJ1-1; D: -; V: TRBV11-1; DNA: TGTGCCAGCAGCGGTACCAATATGAACACTGAAGCTTTCTTT; CDR3: CASSGTNMNTEAFF
size: -; J: TRBJ2-5; D: -; V: TRBV18; DNA: TGTGCCAGCTCACCACCGTTAATCGAGACCCAGTACTTC; CDR3: CASSPPLIETQYF
size: -; J: TRBJ2-3; D: TRBD1; V: TRBV12-3/TRBV12-4; DNA: TGTGCCAGCGGGGACAGCTACACAGATACGCAGTATTTT; CDR3: CASGDSYTDTQYF
size: -; J: TRBJ1-4; D: -; V: TRBV20-1; DNA: TGCAGTGCTAGAGTGGAGGGGCGATATGAAAAACTGTTTTTT; CDR3: CSARVEGRYEKLFF
size: many; J: TRBJ1-2; D: TRBD1; V: TRBV20-1; DNA: TGCAGTGCTACAACAAACCTACAGGGGAACTATGGCTACACCTTC; CDR3: CSATTNLQGNYGYTF
size: many; J: TRBJ2-3; D: -; V: TRBV18; DNA: TGCGCCAGCAGCCCAAACCCAGGGGATACGCAGTATTTT; CDR3: CASSPNPGDTQYF
size: many; J: TRBJ1-1; D: -; V: TRBV12-3/TRBV12-4; DNA: TGTGCCAGCTTCTTAGGGGCGAACACTGAAGCTTTCTTT; CDR3: CASFLGANTEAFF
size: -; J: TRBJ1-6; D: -; V: TRBV5-5; DNA: TGTGCCAGCAGCTTGGATGGACAGTATAATTCACCCCTCCACTTT; CDR3: CASSLDGQYNSPLHF
size: few; J: TRBJ2-1; D: -; V: TRBV11-1; DNA: TGTGCCAGCAGCTTAGAGGGGAGCCGGCGGTCAGGGGACAATGAGCAGTTCTTC; CDR3: CASSLEGSRRSGDNEQFF
size: -; J: TRBJ2-2; D: -; V: TRBV12-3/TRBV12-4; DNA: TGTGCCAGCGGTATTTTCAACACCGGGGAGCTGTTTTTT; CDR3: CASGIFNTGELFF
size: few; J: TRBJ1-4; D: -; V: TRBV28; DNA: TGTGCCAGCACCGGGCCTCCTAATGAAAAACTGTTTTTT; CDR3: CASTGPPNEKLFF
size: -; J: TRBJ1-5; D: -; V: TRBV2; DNA: TGTGCCAGCAGTGTGATCCCGGATGTCCAGCCCCAGCATTTT; CDR3: CASSVIPDVQPQHF
size: -; J: TRBJ2-3; D: TRBD2; V: TRBV29-1; DNA: TGCAACCCCACCCAGCTAGCGGGGTCCACCACAGATACGCAGTATTTT; CDR3: CNPTQLAGSTTDTQYF
size: -; J: TRBJ2-2; D: TRBD2; V: TRBV7-3; DNA: TGTGCCAGCAGCTTAAGGCCGACTAGCGGGGGATCGAACACCGGGGAGCTGTTTTTT; CDR3: CASSLRPTSGGSNTGELFF
size: -; J: TRBJ2-4; D: TRBD1; V: TRBV4-1; DNA: TGCGCCAGCAGCCAAGGAGCACAGGGGGCCAAAAACATTCAGTACTTC; CDR3: CASSQGAQGAKNIQYF
size: -; J: TRBJ1-5; D: -; V: TRBV7-6; DNA: TGTGCCAGCAGCTCATCAGGGGCCAATCAGCCCCAGCATTTT; CDR3: CASSSSGANQPQHF
size: many; J: TRBJ1-1; D: -; V: TRBV5-1; DNA: TGCGCCAGCAGCTTGGAGGCACGGCAAAACACTGAAGCTTTCTTT; CDR3: CASSLEARQNTEAFF
size: -; J: TRBJ1-2; D: TRBD1; V: TRBV5-1; DNA: TGCGCCAGCAGCTTGGGACAGGGGGCCTATGGCTACACCTTC; CDR3: CASSLGQGAYGYTF
size: many; J: TRBJ2-1; D: -; V: TRBV18; DNA: TGTGCCAGCTCACCGGAAACAGAAATCTTATACAATGAGCAGTTCTTC; CDR3: CASSPETEILYNEQFF
size: few; J: TRBJ1-2; D: TRBD1; V: TRBV20-1; DNA: TGCAGTGCCACCGGGACAGTAACTAACTATGGCTACACCTTC; CDR3: CSATGTVTNYGYTF
size: -; J: TRBJ1-2; D: -; V: TRBV15; DNA: TGTGCCACCAGCAGAGGCAGGGGCTATGGCTACACCTTC; CDR3: CATSRGRGYGYTF
size: few; J: TRBJ1-1; D: -; V: TRBV12-3/TRBV12-4; DNA: TGTGCCAGCAGTTTAGCGCGGGGGGGGTACACTGAAGCTTTCTTT; CDR3: CASSLARGGYTEAFF
size: -; J: TRBJ2-2; D: -; V: TRBV20-1; DNA: TGCAGTGTTTCACCAGGGGGGGGAACCGGGGAGCTGTTTTTT; CDR3: CSVSPGGGTGELFF
size: -; J: TRBJ2-1; D: -; V: TRBV27; DNA: TGTGCCAGCAGTTCCGCCAGCAATGAGCAGTTCTTC; CDR3: CASSSASNEQFF
size: once; J: TRBJ1-5; D: TRBD1; V: TRBV7-9; DNA: TGTGCCAGCAGCACAGGGGGCAATCAGCCCCAGCATTTT; CDR3: CASSTGGNQPQHF
size: -; J: TRBJ1-5; D: -; V: TRBV27; DNA: TGTGCCAGCAGTTTGCAGGGTGACAATCAGCCCCAGCATTTT; CDR3: CASSLQGDNQPQHF
size: few; J: TRBJ1-6; D: TRBD1; V: TRBV5-1; DNA: TGCGCCAGCAGCTTGGGATTTAGGACAGGGGATTCACCCCTCCACTTT; CDR3: CASSLGFRTGDSPLHF
size: -; J: TRBJ2-5; D: -; V: TRBV7-8; DNA: TGTGCCAGCAGCTTATCTCTCCAGGGCGAGACCCAGTACTTC; CDR3: CASSLSLQGETQYF
size: -; J: TRBJ2-3; D: -; V: TRBV5-1; DNA: TGCGCCAGCAGCCAGGGGACACATAGCACAGATACGCAGTATTTT; CDR3: CASSQGTHSTDTQYF
size: few; J: TRBJ2-1; D: TRBD2; V: TRBV7-3; DNA: TGTGCCAGCAGCCAAGGACTAGCGGGAGGTTCCTACAATGAGCAGTTCTTC; CDR3: CASSQGLAGGSYNEQFF
size: -; J: TRBJ1-1; D: -; V: TRBV7-9; DNA: TGTGCCAGCAGCTTAGGGCGCCGGGTGACTGAAGCTTTCTTT; CDR3: CASSLGRRVTEAFF
size: -; J: TRBJ1-5; D: -; V: TRBV12-3/TRBV12-4; DNA: TGTGCCAGCAGTTTTGGGGGGCCCCATCAGCCCCAGCATTTT; CDR3: CASSFGGPHQPQHF
size: few; J: TRBJ2-5; D: -; V: TRBV28; DNA: TGTGCCAGCAGCCCCCCAAGGGGCACTGTACAAGAGACCCAGTACTTC; CDR3: CASSPPRGTVQETQYF
size: once; J: TRBJ2-3; D: TRBD2; V: TRBV7-2; DNA: TGTGCCAGCAGCATGGGGCCAAGCGGGGCTGGAGATACGCAGTATTTT; CDR3: CASSMGPSGAGDTQYF
size: many; J: TRBJ2-1; D: -; V: TRBV6-5; DNA: TGTGCCAGCAGTTACGGATTTGGCAATGAGCAGTTCTTC; CDR3: CASSYGFGNEQFF
size: -; J: TRBJ2-2; D: -; V: TRBV19; DNA: TGTGCCAGTAGTATTTTTGCCGGGGAGCTGTTTTTT; CDR3: CASSIFAGELFF
size: few; J: TRBJ2-3; D: -; V: TRBV18; DNA: TGTGCCAGCTCACCCCAACCCGCTAGCGTGAGAACAGATACGCAGTATTTT; CDR3: CASSPQPASVRTDTQYF
size: few; J: TRBJ1-1; D: TRBD1; V: TRBV13; DNA: TGTGCCAGCAGCGGGGACAGTCACACTGAAGCTTTCTTT; CDR3: CASSGDSHTEAFF
size: -; J: TRBJ1-2; D: -; V: TRBV7-2; DNA: TGTGCCAGCAGCTGGGGACCAGCCAACTATGGCTACACCTTC; CDR3: CASSWGPANYGYTF
size: few; J: TRBJ1-1; D: -; V: TRBV12-3/TRBV12-4; DNA: TGTGCCAGCCCTGGGGGGAAGGACACTGAAGCTTTCTTT; CDR3: CASPGGKDTEAFF
size: few; J: TRBJ1-2; D: -; V: TRBV15; DNA: TGTGCCACCAGCGATGGGACTAACTATGGCTACACCTTC; CDR3: CATSDGTNYGYTF
size: few; J: TRBJ1-4; D: -; V: TRBV7-2; DNA: TGTGCCAGCAGCTTATTTCCACAGGCTAATGAAAAACTGTTTTTT; CDR3: CASSLFPQANEKLFF
size: -; J: TRBJ1-5; D: -; V: TRBV12-3/TRBV12-4; DNA: TGTGCCAGCAGTCCACTTCCGGGGAGCAATCAGCCCCAGCATTTT; CDR3: CASSPLPGSNQPQHF
size: many; J: TRBJ2-2; D: -; V: TRBV20-1; DNA: TGCAGTGCTAGTCGGGACTCGAACACCGGGGAGCTGTTTTTT; CDR3: CSASRDSNTGELFF
size: -; J: TRBJ2-1; D: TRBD1; V: TRBV5-1; DNA: TGCGCCAGCAGCCCCAGACAGGGGGCATATAATGAGCAGTTCTTC; CDR3: CASSPRQGAYNEQFF
size: few; J: TRBJ1-5; D: TRBD1; V: TRBV10-2; DNA: TGCGCCAGCAGGGCCGGGACAGGGGGTGGTAATCAGCCCCAGCATTTT; CDR3: CASRAGTGGGNQPQHF
size: few; J: TRBJ1-1; D: -; V: TRBV6-5; DNA: TGTGCCAGCAGTTACTCGGGGCGCACTGAAGCTTTCTTT; CDR3: CASSYSGRTEAFF
size: -; J: TRBJ2-1; D: TRBD1; V: TRBV5-1; DNA: TGCGCCAGCAGCTTAAACAGGGGGAACAATGAGCAGTTCTTC; CDR3: CASSLNRGNNEQFF
size: few; J: TRBJ2-3; D: -; V: TRBV5-1; DNA: TGCGCCAGCAGCGGCGGGGGCGTGCGCACAGATACGCAGTATTTT; CDR3: CASSGGGVRTDTQYF
size: many; J: TRBJ2-5; D: TRBD1; V: TRBV28; DNA: TGTGCCAGCAGTCCCCGGACAGGTCATAAGACCCAGTACTTC; CDR3: CASSPRTGHKTQYF